This TCR beta chain was sequenced for a study of long-term antiretroviral therapy in people with HIV. Broader study findings: Clones that had undergone expansion before ART prevailed in the repertoire throughout all time points. For ART adherence, viral resistance and therapy changes, no data were available. Samples were collected from about 2004 to 2018 under possibly less effective ART regimens.

The cryopreserved samples used held roughly 0.9-11 million PBMC prior to extraction of DNA. The run of the v3.0 immunoSEQ assay was at survey level. Here immunoSEQ multiplex PCR was the method, and the copy in TCRdb shows in-frame clones only, minus some. This sample has around 33,000 clones, with 80% to 90% found just once. Trimming pared 1 base from V and 0 bases from J, leaving 11 bases between. Germline V gene data show CDR1 as SGHNT and CDR2 as YYREEE (reference sequence). There are 15 residues in the CDR3. Remarks on this clone: Its antigen is not known.

This sequence originates from a young man with HIV. This chain links TRBV5-4 with TRBJ2-7, with D possibly matching TRBD1 (5 bases). Sequencing used unsorted PBMCs, obtained 0.4 years before starting antiretroviral therapy. CDR3 in amino acids: CASSLSDTASYEQYF. In DNA, the CDR3 is TGTGCCAGCAGCTTGTCGGACACAGCCTCCTACGAGCAGTACTTC.